This T cell receptor (beta chain) was profiled in a study of cytomegalovirus exposure and HLA in healthy donors. Study-level results: TCR beta V- and J-gene trimming, according to a later analysis, was linked to a missense DCLRE1C variant.

Vbeta (60) and Jbeta (13) primers were used in the PCR. TCRdb keeps only in-frame clones here, not all; method: immunoSEQ multiplex PCR. This sample has tens of thousands of clones, with 77% found just once. V lost 7 bases and J lost 8, with 17 bases in between. Per germline, CDR1 MNHNS and CDR2 SASEGT. CDR3 length equals 13 residues. Points on this clone: What it binds is not known.

Sequences were obtained from PBMCs. V and J are TRBV6-1 and TRBJ1-2, with unresolved D. This receptor was identified in a man aged 25-45 years in good health and CMV-seronegative. CDR3 sequence reads: CASTSPELGGYTF. The CDR3, as DNA: TGTGCCAGCACTAGCCCCGAGTTGGGGGGCTACACCTTC.